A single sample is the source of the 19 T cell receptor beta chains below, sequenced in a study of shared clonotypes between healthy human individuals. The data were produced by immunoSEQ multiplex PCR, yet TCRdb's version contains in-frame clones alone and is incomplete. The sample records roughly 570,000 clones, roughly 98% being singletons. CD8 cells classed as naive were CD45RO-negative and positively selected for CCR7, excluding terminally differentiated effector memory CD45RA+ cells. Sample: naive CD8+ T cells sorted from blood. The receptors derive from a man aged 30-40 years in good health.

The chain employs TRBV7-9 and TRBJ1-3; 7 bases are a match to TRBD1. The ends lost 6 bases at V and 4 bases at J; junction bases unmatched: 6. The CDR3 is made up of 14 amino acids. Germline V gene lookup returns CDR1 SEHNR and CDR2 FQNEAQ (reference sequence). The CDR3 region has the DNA TGTGCCAGCAGGGAGACAGGGTTCGGAAACACCATATATTTT. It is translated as CASRETGFGNTIYF.

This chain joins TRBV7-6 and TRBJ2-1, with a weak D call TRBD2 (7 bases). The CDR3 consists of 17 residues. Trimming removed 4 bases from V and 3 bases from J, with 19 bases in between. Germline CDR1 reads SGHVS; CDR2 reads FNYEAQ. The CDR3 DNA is TGTGCCAGCAGCTCCCGGGGGCTAGCGGTTAACTACAATGAGCAGTTCTTC. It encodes CASSSRGLAVNYNEQFF.

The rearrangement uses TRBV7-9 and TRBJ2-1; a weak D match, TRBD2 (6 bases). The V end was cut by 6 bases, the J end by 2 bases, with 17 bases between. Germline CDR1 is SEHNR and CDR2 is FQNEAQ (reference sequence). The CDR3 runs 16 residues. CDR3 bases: TGTGCCAGCAGTTCGACGGGGGAGCGGGCCTACAATGAGCAGTTCTTC. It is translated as CASSSTGERAYNEQFF.

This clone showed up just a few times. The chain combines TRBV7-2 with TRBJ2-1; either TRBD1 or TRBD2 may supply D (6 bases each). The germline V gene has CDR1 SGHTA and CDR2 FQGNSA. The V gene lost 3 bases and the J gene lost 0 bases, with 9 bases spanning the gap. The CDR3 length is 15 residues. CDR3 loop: CASSLEGGSYNEQFF. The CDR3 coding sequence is TGTGCCAGCAGCTTGGAGGGGGGCTCCTACAATGAGCAGTTCTTC. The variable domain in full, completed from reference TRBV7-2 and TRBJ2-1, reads GAGVSQSPSNKVTEKGKDVELRCDPISGHTALYWYRQSLGQGLEFLIYFQGNSAPDKSGLPSDRFSAERTGGSVSTLTIQRTQQEDSAVYLCASSLEGGSYNEQFFGPGTRLTVL.

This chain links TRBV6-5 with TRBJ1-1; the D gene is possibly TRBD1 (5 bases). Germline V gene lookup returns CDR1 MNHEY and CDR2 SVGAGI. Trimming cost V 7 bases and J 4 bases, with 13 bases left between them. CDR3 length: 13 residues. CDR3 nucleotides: TGTGCCAGCACCCCCGGGGGTGTCACTGAAGCTTTCTTT. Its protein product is CASTPGGVTEAFF.

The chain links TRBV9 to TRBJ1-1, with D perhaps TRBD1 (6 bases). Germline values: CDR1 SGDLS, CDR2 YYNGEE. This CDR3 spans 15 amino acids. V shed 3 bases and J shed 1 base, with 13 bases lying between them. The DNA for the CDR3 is TGTGCCAGCAGCGCCGACGTAGGGGGGAACACTGAAGCTTTCTTT. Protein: CASSADVGGNTEAFF.

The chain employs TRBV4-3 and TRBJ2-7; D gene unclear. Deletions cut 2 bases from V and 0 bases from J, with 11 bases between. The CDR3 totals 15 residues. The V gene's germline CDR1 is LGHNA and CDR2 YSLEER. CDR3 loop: CASSQFTSASYEQYF. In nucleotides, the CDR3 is TGCGCCAGCAGCCAATTTACCTCCGCCTCCTACGAGCAGTACTTC.

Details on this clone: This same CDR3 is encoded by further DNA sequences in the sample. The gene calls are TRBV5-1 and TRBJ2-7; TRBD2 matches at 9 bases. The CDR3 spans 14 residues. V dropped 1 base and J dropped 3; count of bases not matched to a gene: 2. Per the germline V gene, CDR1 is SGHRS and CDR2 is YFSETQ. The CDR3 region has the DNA TGCGCCAGCAGCTTGAGTAGCGGGAGCTACGAGCAGTACTTC. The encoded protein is CASSLSSGSYEQYF.

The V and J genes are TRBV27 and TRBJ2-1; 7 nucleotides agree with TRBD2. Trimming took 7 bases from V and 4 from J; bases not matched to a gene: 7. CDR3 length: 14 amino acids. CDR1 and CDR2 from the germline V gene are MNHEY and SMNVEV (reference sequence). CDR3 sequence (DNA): TGTGCCAGCACTCCCAGCGGGGTATACAATGAGCAGTTCTTC. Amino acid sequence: CASTPSGVYNEQFF.

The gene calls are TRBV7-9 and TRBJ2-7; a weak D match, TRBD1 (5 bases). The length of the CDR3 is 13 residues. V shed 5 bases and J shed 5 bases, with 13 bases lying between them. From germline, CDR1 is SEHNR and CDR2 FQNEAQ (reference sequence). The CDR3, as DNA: TGTGCCAGCAGCCTCACGCCAGGGAACGAGCAGTACTTC. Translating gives CASSLTPGNEQYF. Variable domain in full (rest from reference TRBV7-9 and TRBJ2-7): DTGVSQNPRHKITKRGQNVTFRCDPISEHNRLYWYRQTLGQGPEFLTYFQNEAQLEKSRLLSDRFSAERPKGSFSTLEIQRTEQGDSAMYLCASSLTPGNEQYFGPGTRLTVT.

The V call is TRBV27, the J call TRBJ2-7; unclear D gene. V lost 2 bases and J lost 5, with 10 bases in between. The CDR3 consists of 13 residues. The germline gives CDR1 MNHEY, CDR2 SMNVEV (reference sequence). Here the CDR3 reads CASSLGIFDEQYF. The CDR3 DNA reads TGTGCCAGCAGTTTAGGTATATTTGACGAGCAGTACTTC.

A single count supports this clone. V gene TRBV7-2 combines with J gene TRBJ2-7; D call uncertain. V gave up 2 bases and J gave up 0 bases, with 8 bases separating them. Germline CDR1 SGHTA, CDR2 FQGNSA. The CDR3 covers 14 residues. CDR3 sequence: CASSLTAASYEQYF. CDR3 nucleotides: TGTGCCAGCAGCTTAACGGCCGCCTCCTACGAGCAGTACTTC. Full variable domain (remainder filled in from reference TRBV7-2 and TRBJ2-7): GAGVSQSPSNKVTEKGKDVELRCDPISGHTALYWYRQSLGQGLEFLIYFQGNSAPDKSGLPSDRFSAERTGGSVSTLTIQRTQQEDSAVYLCASSLTAASYEQYFGPGTRLTVT.

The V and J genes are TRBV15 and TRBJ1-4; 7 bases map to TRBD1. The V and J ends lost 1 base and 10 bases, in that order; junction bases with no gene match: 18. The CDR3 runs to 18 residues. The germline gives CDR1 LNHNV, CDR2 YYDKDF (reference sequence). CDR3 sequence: CATSRVPPQTGSGPKLFF. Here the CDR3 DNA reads TGTGCCACCAGCAGAGTCCCCCCGCAGACAGGGAGTGGTCCAAAACTGTTTTTT.

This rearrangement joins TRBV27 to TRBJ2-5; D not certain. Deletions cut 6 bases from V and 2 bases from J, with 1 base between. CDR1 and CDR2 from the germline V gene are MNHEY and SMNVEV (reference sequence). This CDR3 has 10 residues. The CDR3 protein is CASRQETQYF. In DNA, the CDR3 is TGTGCCAGCAGGCAAGAGACCCAGTACTTC.

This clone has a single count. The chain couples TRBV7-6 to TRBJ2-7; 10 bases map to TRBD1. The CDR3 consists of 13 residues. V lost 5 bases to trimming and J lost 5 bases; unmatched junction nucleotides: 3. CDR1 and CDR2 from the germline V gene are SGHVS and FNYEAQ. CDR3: CASSVDRGNEQYF. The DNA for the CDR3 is TGTGCCAGCAGCGTGGACAGGGGGAACGAGCAGTACTTC.

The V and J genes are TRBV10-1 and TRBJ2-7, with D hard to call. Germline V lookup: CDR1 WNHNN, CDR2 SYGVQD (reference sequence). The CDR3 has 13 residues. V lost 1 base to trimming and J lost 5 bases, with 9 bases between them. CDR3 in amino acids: CASSEFNDNEQYF. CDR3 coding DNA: TGCGCCAGCAGTGAGTTCAACGATAACGAGCAGTACTTC.

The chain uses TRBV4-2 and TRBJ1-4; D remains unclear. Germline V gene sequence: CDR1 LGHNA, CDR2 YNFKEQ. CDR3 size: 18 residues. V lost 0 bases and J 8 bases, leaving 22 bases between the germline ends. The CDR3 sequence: CASSQESGPLTPREKLFF. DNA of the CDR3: TGTGCCAGCAGCCAAGAGAGCGGGCCTTTGACACCTAGGGAAAAACTGTTTTTT.

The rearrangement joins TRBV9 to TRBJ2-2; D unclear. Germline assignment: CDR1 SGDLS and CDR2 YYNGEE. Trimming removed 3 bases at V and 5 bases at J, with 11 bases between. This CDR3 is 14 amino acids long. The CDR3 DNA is TGTGCCAGCAGCGACTGGAAGGGTACCGGGGAGCTGTTTTTT. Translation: CASSDWKGTGELFF.

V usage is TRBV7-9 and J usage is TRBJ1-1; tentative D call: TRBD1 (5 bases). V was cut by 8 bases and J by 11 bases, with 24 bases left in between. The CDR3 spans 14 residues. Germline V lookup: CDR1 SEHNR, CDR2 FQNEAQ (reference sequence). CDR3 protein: CASGLGRGELGAFF. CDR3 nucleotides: TGTGCCAGCGGCCTAGGAAGGGGCGAGTTAGGGGCTTTCTTT.